These T cell receptor beta chains were read from a single sample in a study of T-cell reconstitution after alpha-beta-depleted transplantation in children. TCRdb re-analysed the PCR reads in MiXCR, keeping a single row per CDR3 protein. The profile shows about 72,000 distinct CDR3 sequences, around 7.9% of them singletons. This specimen consisted of PBMCs from the stem cell graft donor, obtained from the stem cell graft. The origin of the receptors is a human donor who donated a stem cell graft to a child with acute lymphoblastic leukemia. Each CDR3 is given with its conserved first and last residue. D genes are given only for firm matches. Where a row states a size, it is once, few, many or the class of an expanded clone; other rows omit it.

TRBV5-1	few	TRBJ2-7	TRBD1	TGCGCCAGCAGCGTCGGGACAGGGGGCGTCTCTCGCGAGCAGTACTTC	CASSVGTGGVSREQYF
TRBV5-1	many	TRBJ1-1	TRBD1	TGCGCCAGCAGCTTGGACAGGGGGACGACTGAAGCTTTCTTT	CASSLDRGTTEAFF
TRBV24-1	many	TRBJ2-1	TRBD1	TGTGCCACCAGTCCTGTGAGAGGGGGCAGAGACTCCTACAATGAGCAGTTCTTC	CATSPVRGGRDSYNEQFF
TRBV5-6	few	TRBJ2-1	-	TGTGCCAGCAGCTCCGGGACAAACTCCTACAATGAGCAGTTCTTC	CASSSGTNSYNEQFF
TRBV28	many	TRBJ2-7	TRBD1	TGTGCCAGCAGTTCCCGGACAGGGAACCCCTACGAGCAGTACTTC	CASSSRTGNPYEQYF
TRBV6-5	few	TRBJ2-1	-	TGTGCCAGCAGTTACAATCCGGGGGGCACCTACAATGAGCAGTTCTTC	CASSYNPGGTYNEQFF
TRBV4-1	many	TRBJ1-5	-	TGCGCCAGCAGCCCGGGGAGGGCAGACAATCAGCCCCAGCATTTT	CASSPGRADNQPQHF
TRBV6-1	-	TRBJ1-5	TRBD1	TGTGCCAGCAGTGGAGGGACAGGGGGCGCGTCACAGCCCCAGCATTTT	CASSGGTGGASQPQHF
TRBV7-2	many	TRBJ2-3	-	TGTGCCAGCAGCTTCAGGGGCAGCACAGATACGCAGTATTTT	CASSFRGSTDTQYF
TRBV7-9	few	TRBJ1-1	-	TGTGCCAGCAGCTTAGGCCTGGGGACTGAAGCTTTCTTT	CASSLGLGTEAFF
TRBV27	many	TRBJ2-5	-	TGTGCCAGCAGTTTCGCCCTGGGCTTTGAGACCCAGTACTTC	CASSFALGFETQYF
TRBV5-6	-	TRBJ1-1	TRBD1	TGTGCCGTCACAAGAGCAGGGGGCGCATCTTCTGAAGCTTTCTTT	CAVTRAGGASSEAFF
TRBV28	many	TRBJ2-3	TRBD2	TGTGCCAGCAGTACCGCCCTCGGACTAGCGGACACAGATACGCAGTATTTT	CASSTALGLADTDTQYF
TRBV29-1	many	TRBJ2-2	-	TGCAGCGTTGTCGGTCCCGGGGAGCTGTTTTTT	CSVVGPGELFF
TRBV6-2/TRBV6-3	many	TRBJ2-2	TRBD2	TGTGCCAGCAGTTCGCCTAGCGGGGGATACACCGGGGAGCTGTTTTTT	CASSSPSGGYTGELFF
TRBV3-1	-	TRBJ2-2	-	TGTGCCAGCAGGCCGTCTTATAACACCGGGGAGCTGTTTTTT	CASRPSYNTGELFF
TRBV12-3/TRBV12-4	-	TRBJ1-2	-	TGTGCCAGCAGTTTAGGGGAAACGTCAGGGTGGAGTGGCTACACCTTC	CASSLGETSGWSGYTF
TRBV7-3	-	TRBJ2-1	-	TGTGCCAGCAGCCCAGAACGGGGTGAGCAGTTCTTC	CASSPERGEQFF
TRBV19	few	TRBJ1-6	TRBD1	TGTGCCAGTAGCCCTTCCGGGACAGGGGCTTCACCCCTCCACTTT	CASSPSGTGASPLHF
TRBV7-3	many	TRBJ2-1	-	TGTGCCAGCGGCAGCCGGAATGAGCAGTTCTTC	CASGSRNEQFF
TRBV12-3/TRBV12-4	many	TRBJ2-2	-	TGTGCCAGCAGTCCCGCTTTCGGGGAGCTGTTTTTT	CASSPAFGELFF
TRBV7-8	many	TRBJ1-5	-	TGTGCCAGCAGCTTAGCGGCGTTCAAAATCGATCAGCCCCAGCATTTT	CASSLAAFKIDQPQHF
TRBV3-1	many	TRBJ1-4	-	TGTGCCAGCAGCCAAGATCCCGGTGGGTATGGAGAAAAACTGTTTTTT	CASSQDPGGYGEKLFF
TRBV10-3	many	TRBJ2-2	-	TGTGCCATCAGTGAAGGGGGTTGGACCGGGGAGCTGTTTTTT	CAISEGGWTGELFF
TRBV18	-	TRBJ1-5	-	TGTGCCAGCTCACCACTTGGACAGCGGAGCAATCAGCCCCAGCATTTT	CASSPLGQRSNQPQHF
TRBV14	few	TRBJ2-2	-	TGTGCCAGCAGCCACCGGACAGCTTTTAACACCGGGGAGCTGTTTTTT	CASSHRTAFNTGELFF
TRBV5-1	many	TRBJ2-7	-	TGCGCCAGCAGTGGGGGAGTTCCAAGCTCCTACGAGCAGTACTTC	CASSGGVPSSYEQYF
TRBV3-1	-	TRBJ1-5	-	TGTGCCAGCACATGGGTTCCTTACGTATATCAGCCCCAGCATTTT	CASTWVPYVYQPQHF
TRBV6-5	many	TRBJ1-1	-	TGTGCCAGCAGTTACTCCGGCGGAACTGAAGCTTTCTTT	CASSYSGGTEAFF
TRBV10-3	many	TRBJ1-2	TRBD1	TGTGCCATCAGTGATGATAGGGGGCGCTATGGCTACACCTTC	CAISDDRGRYGYTF
TRBV28	many	TRBJ2-3	TRBD1	TGTGCCAGCAGTCTCAGGGGACAGACTTTTACAGATACGCAGTATTTT	CASSLRGQTFTDTQYF
TRBV28	-	TRBJ1-1	-	TGTGCCAGCAGGGATTTGCTGGGGAACACTGAAGCTTTCTTT	CASRDLLGNTEAFF
TRBV12-3/TRBV12-4	many	TRBJ2-1	TRBD2	TGTGCCAGCAGCCTAGCGGGGGGGTCCTTCTTC	CASSLAGGSFF
TRBV18	many	TRBJ1-2	-	TGTGCCAGCTCACTCAAGGAGGGAATTGGCTATGGCTACACCTTC	CASSLKEGIGYGYTF
TRBV6-2/TRBV6-3	-	TRBJ1-1	-	TGTGCCAGCAAGCCGGCCTCCCGGTGGGGAACACGCGGGGAGAACACTGAAGCTTTCTTT	CASKPASRWGTRGENTEAFF
TRBV7-2	many	TRBJ2-1	TRBD2	TGTGCCAGCAGCTTAACCAGACTAGCGGGAGTTCCCCATGAGCAGTTCTTC	CASSLTRLAGVPHEQFF
TRBV3-1	many	TRBJ1-6	TRBD1	TGTGCCAGCAGCCGGACAGGGGACTCCTATAATTCACCCCTCCACTTT	CASSRTGDSYNSPLHF
TRBV6-6	-	TRBJ2-5	-	TGTGCCAGCCAAGCGGTTCAAGAGACCCAGTACTTC	CASQAVQETQYF
TRBV7-9	few	TRBJ1-4	-	TGTGCCAGCAGCCAAGCTTTGGGGGTGAATGAAAAACTGTTTTTT	CASSQALGVNEKLFF
TRBV29-1	many	TRBJ2-1	-	TGCAGCCTCCAGAGGAGTGGGAATGAGCAGTTCTTC	CSLQRSGNEQFF